These 30 T cell receptor beta chains share one sample of origin, sequenced in a study of cytomegalovirus exposure and HLA in healthy donors (TCRdb year 2017). Libraries were constructed by the immunoSEQ multiplex PCR assay. For the multiplex PCR, a mixture combining 60 forward primers for TCR Vbeta segments and 13 reverse primers for TCR Jbeta segments was used. The table comes from immuneACCESS by way of TCRdb, which keeps in-frame sequences with V and J called. Part of the clones is missing from these tables; in studies checked, under half for an unresolved V gene and the rest for unknown reasons. In this sample the table shows 250,000 to 350,000 clones, about nine tenths of which occur a single time. The ten largest account for around 3.7% of the sample. The material sequenced was PBMCs. These TCRs come from a man aged 35 to 55 in good health and CMV-seropositive.

DNA of the CDR3: TGTGCCAGCAGCCAACCGACAGGGTACGCGAACACCGGGGAGCTGTTTTTT. Its translation: CASSQPTGYANTGELFF. The genes are TRBV4-2 and TRBJ2-2; 7 positions agree with TRBD1. The CDR3 is made up of 17 amino acids. Germline CDR1 and CDR2: LGHNA and YNFKEQ. The V and J ends lost 2 bases and 0 bases, in that order; junction bases with no gene match: 6.

This clone was recorded only once. The rearrangement joins TRBV2 to TRBJ1-4; D remains unclear. V shed 5 bases and J shed 5 bases, with 15 bases lying between them. This CDR3 is built from 15 residues. Germline loops: CDR1 SNHLY, CDR2 FYNNEI. The CDR3 sequence: CASSTSRGKNEKLFF. CDR3 DNA sequence: TGTGCCAGCAGTACCAGTAGAGGCAAAAATGAAAAACTGTTTTTT.

The sample holds one count of this clone. The J gene is TRBJ2-1, the V gene TRBV7-6; TRBD2 matches at 8 bases. This CDR3 region has 14 residues. V dropped 4 bases and J dropped 4; count of bases not matched to a gene: 3. Germline CDR1 and CDR2: SGHVS and FNYEAQ. CDR3 sequence (DNA): TGTGCCAGCAGCTCCGTAGCGGGGTACAATGAGCAGTTCTTC. Translated: CASSSVAGYNEQFF.

The rearrangement uses TRBV7-2 and TRBJ2-2, with D uncertain. Germline loops: CDR1 SGHTA, CDR2 FQGNSA. CDR3 length: 13 amino acids. V lost 8 bases to trimming and J lost 5 bases, with 12 bases between them. The CDR3 bases are TGTGCCAGCCGATGGAGTGGGACCGGGGAGCTGTTTTTT. Residues: CASRWSGTGELFF.

The chain combines TRBV10-3 with TRBJ1-5, with unresolved D. The CDR3 has 13 residues. In germline, CDR1 is ENHRY, CDR2 SYGVKD. V was clipped by 6 bases and J by 1 base, with 7 bases between them. CDR3 sequence: CAISQSSNQPQHF. CDR3 nucleotides: TGTGCCATCAGCCAGTCGAGCAATCAGCCCCAGCATTTT.

The rearrangement uses TRBV9 and TRBJ1-4, with unresolved D. V shed 3 bases and J shed 8 bases, with 17 bases lying between them. Germline CDR1 reads SGDLS; CDR2 reads YYNGEE. The CDR3 totals 15 residues. CDR3: CASSAGAGGEEKLFF. CDR3 nucleotides: TGTGCCAGCAGCGCCGGCGCGGGCGGGGAAGAAAAACTGTTTTTT. Together with reference TRBV9 and TRBJ1-4, the CDR3 gives the full variable domain: DSGVTQTPKHLITATGQRVTLRCSPRSGDLSVYWYQQSLDQGLQFLIQYYNGEERAKGNILERFSAQQFPDLHSELNLSSLELGDSALYFCASSAGAGGEEKLFFGSGTQLSVL.

V is TRBV2 and J is TRBJ2-7, with 7 bases lining up with TRBD2. The junction had 5 bases not matched to a gene; V was cut back by 0 bases and J by 0 bases. In germline, CDR1 is SNHLY, CDR2 FYNNEI. This CDR3 region has 16 residues. In DNA, the CDR3 is TGTGCCAGCAGTGAAGCGAATCTAGCGGCCTCCTACGAGCAGTACTTC. Its protein product is CASSEANLAASYEQYF.

With regard to this clone: Germline and junction disagree at one end, which may indicate a read error. The J gene is TRBJ2-7, the V gene TRBV7-9; 8 nucleotides align to TRBD1. The CDR3 totals 15 residues. Germline V lookup: CDR1 SEHNR, CDR2 FQNEAQ (reference sequence). The CDR3 DNA follows: TGTTCCAGCAGCGACCGACAGGGGAATATCCACGAGCAGTACTTC. This gives the protein CSSSDRQGNIHEQYF.

The chain carries TRBV30 and TRBJ2-7, with a weak D call TRBD1 (5 bases). This CDR3 is 14 amino acids long. Trimming took off 0 bases at V and 2 bases at J, with 11 bases between the two ends. CDR1 is GTSNPN, CDR2 SVGIG, per germline (reference sequence). The CDR3 loop is CAWSVQVVAYEQYF. As DNA, the CDR3 is TGTGCCTGGAGTGTACAGGTCGTAGCCTACGAGCAGTACTTC.

The chain carries TRBV2 and TRBJ1-4; D is possibly TRBD1 (6 bases). The V gene's germline CDR1 is SNHLY and CDR2 FYNNEI. With 0 bases removed from V and 6 bases from J, the gap between germline ends came to 11 bases. The CDR3 loop spans 15 amino acids. CDR3 region: CASSEAKGGHEKLFF. The CDR3, as DNA: TGTGCCAGCAGTGAAGCGAAGGGGGGGCATGAAAAACTGTTTTTT.

The chain employs TRBV5-1 and TRBJ2-3, with TRBD2 as a possible D gene (7 bases). From germline, CDR1 is SGHRS and CDR2 YFSETQ. The CDR3 totals 16 residues. Trimming removed 5 bases from V and 0 bases from J, with 16 bases in between. The CDR3 loop is CASRGGAHYSTDTQYF. CDR3 bases: TGCGCCAGCAGAGGGGGGGCTCACTATAGCACAGATACGCAGTATTTT.

The chain has TRBV2 and TRBJ2-7, with TRBD2 matching over 8 bases. CDR1 is SNHLY and CDR2 is FYNNEI in the germline V gene. Trimming took 8 bases from V and 4 from J; bases not matched to a gene: 19. The CDR3 covers 17 residues. The CDR3 region has the DNA TGTGCCAGCCAGGGGACGGGGGGGACTACAGGAGGGTACGAGCAGTACTTC. This encodes CASQGTGGTTGGYEQYF.

CDR3 DNA sequence: TGTGCCAGCAGCCGGACTAGCGGGAGCACAGATACGCAGTATTTT. Protein sequence: CASSRTSGSTDTQYF. The chain carries TRBV7-2 and TRBJ2-3, with TRBD2 identical over 11 bases. After removal of 5 bases from V and 0 bases from J, the junction contained 1 base not matched to a gene. This CDR3 has 15 amino acids. Germline V gives CDR1 SGHTA, CDR2 FQGNSA.

This clone appeared a single time. The chain employs TRBV18 and TRBJ1-2; 7 bases align to TRBD1. The germline V gene has CDR1 KGHSH and CDR2 LQKENI. This CDR3 has 14 residues. The V and J ends lost 3 bases and 6 bases, in that order; junction bases with no gene match: 7. This CDR3 reads CASSPLDGQDGYTF. The CDR3 nucleotides read TGTGCCAGCTCACCCCTGGACGGACAGGATGGCTACACCTTC.

The chain uses TRBV4-2 and TRBJ1-3, with D unclear. V was trimmed by 1 base and J by 0 bases, leaving 10 bases between them. Germline V gene sequence: CDR1 LGHNA, CDR2 YNFKEQ. The CDR3 is 16 amino acids. CDR3: CASSQAQASSGNTIYF. In nucleotides, the CDR3 is TGTGCCAGCAGCCAAGCCCAGGCGAGCTCTGGAAACACCATATATTTT.

Concerning this clone itself: Germline is not matched at one junction end, which may reflect a read error. The J gene is TRBJ2-1, the V gene TRBV28, with D possibly being TRBD2 (6 bases). The CDR3 loop spans 11 amino acids. Germline CDR1 reads MDHEN; CDR2 reads SYDVKM. The CDR3: CASSFQREAVF. As DNA, the CDR3 is TGTGCCAGCAGTTTTCAGAGGGAGGCGGTCTTC.

The chain has TRBV7-2 and TRBJ1-2; 9 nucleotides agree with TRBD1. The CDR3 loop spans 16 amino acids. Germline CDR1 SGHTA, CDR2 FQGNSA. J was trimmed by 0 bases and V by 3 bases; bases with no gene match: 5. The CDR3 DNA is TGTGCCAGCAGCTTGTCCGGGACAGGGTCTAACTATGGCTACACCTTC. Amino acid sequence: CASSLSGTGSNYGYTF.

The chain is built from TRBV7-9 and TRBJ2-3; 9 positions match TRBD2. The CDR3 has 16 residues. With V trimmed by 6 bases and J by 0 bases, 7 bases remained unmatched. From germline, CDR1 is SEHNR and CDR2 FQNEAQ (reference sequence). CDR3 residues: CASRFPTSGSTDTQYF. CDR3 bases: TGTGCCAGCAGATTCCCAACTAGCGGGAGCACAGATACGCAGTATTTT.

The count of this clone is one. The gene calls are TRBV6-6 and TRBJ1-5, with D unclear. The CDR3 totals 13 residues. Trimming left V 2 bases short and J 8 bases short, with 10 bases between. Germline lookup yields CDR1 MNHNY and CDR2 SVGAGI (reference sequence). CDR3 in DNA: TGTGCCAGCAGTTACAGGGTGCGGGAGCCCCAGCATTTT. As protein: CASSYRVREPQHF.

This chain joins TRBV28 and TRBJ2-7, with TRBD2 matching 7 bases. Germline V gives CDR1 MDHEN, CDR2 SYDVKM. This CDR3 is built from 15 residues. The J segment lost 2 bases and the V segment lost 6 bases, leaving 10 bases of the junction unmatched. CDR3 nucleotide sequence: TGTGCCAGCAGAACCCAAGGGGAGGGGACCTACGAGCAGTACTTC. Encoded protein: CASRTQGEGTYEQYF.

The chain is built from TRBV6-5 and TRBJ2-3; possible D gene TRBD2, 6 bases. CDR3 length: 13 residues. CDR1 and CDR2 (germline): MNHEY, SVGAGI. V gave up 7 bases and J gave up 2 bases, with 10 bases separating them. CDR3 nucleotides: TGTGCCAGCACAAGCGGGTACACAGATACGCAGTATTTT. Encoded protein: CASTSGYTDTQYF.

The chain employs TRBV28 and TRBJ1-5; 8 positions match TRBD1. V dropped 7 bases and J dropped 1; count of bases not matched to a gene: 6. This CDR3 is 15 amino acids long. Looked up from germline, CDR1 is MDHEN and CDR2 is SYDVKM. Here the CDR3 DNA reads TGTGCCAGCACGAGAGGACAGGGCAGCAATCAGCCCCAGCATTTT. This codes for CASTRGQGSNQPQHF. Variable domain in full (rest from reference TRBV28 and TRBJ1-5): DVKVTQSSRYLVKRTGEKVFLECVQDMDHENMFWYRQDPGLGLRLIYFSYDVKMKEKGDIPEGYSVSREKKERFSLILESASTNQTSMYLCASTRGQGSNQPQHFGDGTRLSIL.

The chain combines TRBV28 with TRBJ2-5, with TRBD2 matching over 12 bases. There are 17 residues in the CDR3. V shed 10 bases, J shed 3 bases, and the junction held 15 bases outside the gene matches. Germline lookup yields CDR1 MDHEN and CDR2 SYDVKM. CDR3 in DNA: TGTGCCACCTCTTCGGTAGGACTAGCGGGATTGGAAGAGACCCAGTACTTC. It encodes CATSSVGLAGLEETQYF.

The chain joins TRBV27 to TRBJ2-1, with TRBD2 identical over 11 bases. This CDR3 is built from 17 residues. V lost 7 bases to trimming and J lost 7 bases; unmatched junction nucleotides: 15. Germline V gives CDR1 MNHEY, CDR2 SMNVEV (reference sequence). In nucleotides, the CDR3 is TGTGCCAGCACGTACCTTAGCGGGAGGGGTCTACCAAATGAGCAGTTCTTC. Translation gives CASTYLSGRGLPNEQFF.

The V call is TRBV7-6, the J call TRBJ2-7; no clear D. Trimming removed 1 base at V and 3 bases at J, with 16 bases between. The CDR3 is 16 amino acids. Per the germline V gene, CDR1 is SGHVS and CDR2 is FNYEAQ. The CDR3 DNA follows: TGTGCCAGCAGCTTAGGTCATTTAAGCGTCGGCTACGAGCAGTACTTC. Its protein is CASSLGHLSVGYEQYF. Full variable domain (outside the CDR3, taken from reference TRBV7-6 and TRBJ2-7): GAGVSQSPRYKVTKRGQDVALRCDPISGHVSLYWYRQALGQGPEFLTYFNYEAQQDKSGLPNDRFSAERPEGSISTLTIQRTEQRDSAMYRCASSLGHLSVGYEQYFGPGTRLTVT.

This CDR3 reads CAWSLGDYNEQFF. CDR3 DNA: TGTGCCTGGAGTCTGGGAGATTACAATGAGCAGTTCTTC. J is TRBJ2-1 and V is TRBV30, with a tentative D call TRBD2 (5 bases). The germline V gene encodes CDR1 GTSNPN and CDR2 SVGIG (reference sequence). Trimming stripped 2 bases from V and 4 bases from J, with 9 bases between. The CDR3 has 13 residues.

On this clone: The germline gene is not matched at one end of the junction; a read error may be the cause. CDR3 protein: CSSSFSGGKSYEQYF. As DNA, the CDR3 is TGTTCCAGCAGCTTTTCAGGGGGAAAAAGCTACGAGCAGTACTTC. This chain joins TRBV7-9 and TRBJ2-7; the match to TRBD1 covers 7 bases. This CDR3 region has 15 residues. The V gene's germline CDR1 is SEHNR and CDR2 FQNEAQ (reference sequence).

The CDR3 DNA follows: TGTGCCAGCAGTTTAGGGCCCCAATATTTGCCCCAGCATTTT. Amino acids: CASSLGPQYLPQHF. V and J are TRBV27 and TRBJ1-5, with D uncertain. The CDR3 loop spans 14 amino acids. Looked up from germline, CDR1 is MNHEY and CDR2 is SMNVEV (reference sequence). V was trimmed by 2 bases and J by 9 bases, leaving 14 bases between them.

The CDR3 DNA sequence: TGTGCCAGCAGCCGCCGACTAGCGGGCCGCACAGATACGCAGTATTTT. Encoded protein: CASSRRLAGRTDTQYF. The V and J genes are TRBV7-9 and TRBJ2-3; 10 bases are a match to TRBD2. In germline, CDR1 is SEHNR, CDR2 FQNEAQ (reference sequence). This CDR3 is 16 amino acids long. V lost 5 bases, J lost 1 base, and 6 bases stayed unmatched.

The V gene is TRBV19, the J gene TRBJ1-1; tentatively, D is TRBD1 (6 bases). The CDR3 contains 14 residues. V lost 11 bases and J lost 3, with 19 bases in between. Per germline, CDR1 LNHDA and CDR2 SQIVND (reference sequence). The CDR3 bases are TGTGCCGCACAAGGGGGGGCGCTTGACACTGAAGCTTTCTTT. Translating gives CAAQGGALDTEAFF.